Listed here are 24 T cell receptor beta chains from one sample, sequenced in a study of human T cells and chemical hapten exposure (dated by TCRdb to about 2021). The sample's time point label is to be understood as: patch test 3, about 24 weeks after DPC sensitization. This sample's treatment or condition label indicates: therapeutic diphenylcyclopropenone sensitization with weekly scalp DPC. Library preparation was by RACE. These reads were obtained on a NextSeq 500. TCRdb's own reprocessing of the public reads used fastp at Q25 and MiXCR and kept productive beta chains. Entries that share a CDR3 protein sequence are merged under the most common genes and DNA. This sample gives 85,000 to 100,000 distinct CDR3 sequences in total; 27% of them show up just once. The ten biggest clones cover around a tenth of the sample. Sequenced material: whole blood, taken in connection with sensitization to the hapten diphenylcyclopropenone (DPC). These receptor sequences come from a man in his forties with alopecia areata. Some clones in this sample may be carry-over from other donors' samples.

At least ten counts were recorded for this clonotype. The rearrangement links TRBV24-1 to TRBJ2-7, with D uncertain. CDR1 is KGHDR, CDR2 SFDVKD, per germline. V was pared by 1 base and J by 6 bases, with 9 bases between. This CDR3 contains 13 residues. CDR3 bases: TGTGCCACCAGTGATTTTGCTGACCGCGAGCAGTACTTC. This gives the protein CATSDFADREQYF.

This sequence joins TRBV28 and TRBJ1-5; no definite D call. Germline CDR1 reads MDHEN; CDR2 reads SYDVKM. V was shortened by 9 bases and J by 5 bases, with 14 bases between the two germline ends. The length of the CDR3 is 13 residues. CDR3 DNA sequence: TGTGCCAGTATAAGTGGTGGGGATCAGCCCCAGCATTTT. It translates to CASISGGDQPQHF.

This clonotype was seen just once. The chain recombines TRBV7-9 with TRBJ2-7, with no clear D. Trimming removed 5 bases from V and 2 bases from J, with 10 bases in between. Germline V gene data show CDR1 as SEHNR and CDR2 as FQNEAQ (reference sequence). This CDR3 has 13 residues. CDR3 residues: CASSPKGPYEQYF. The DNA for the CDR3 is TGTGCCAGCAGCCCGAAGGGCCCCTACGAGCAGTACTTC.

This clonotype has more than one count but fewer than ten. The rearrangement uses TRBV20-1 and TRBJ1-5; possible D gene TRBD1, 5 bases. This CDR3 has 14 residues. CDR1 is DFQATT, CDR2 SNEGSKA, per germline (reference sequence). Trimming cost V 4 bases and J 5 bases, with 15 bases left between them. CDR3 coding DNA: TGCAGTGCTATAGTCGCAGGGATCGATCAGCCCCAGCATTTT. Its protein is CSAIVAGIDQPQHF.

This CDR3 reads CASSYSNSGKLFF. DNA for the CDR3: TGTGCCAGCAGTTACTCGAACTCTGGAAAACTGTTTTTT. The chain combines TRBV6-5 with TRBJ1-4; no firm D call. The V gene's germline CDR1 is MNHEY and CDR2 SVGAGI. This CDR3 comprises 13 residues. V dropped 0 bases and J dropped 10 bases, with 9 bases sitting between them.

The V gene is TRBV12-3 or TRBV12-4, the J gene TRBJ1-6; the D gene is possibly TRBD1 (5 bases). Deletions cut 5 bases from V and 8 bases from J, with 10 bases between. CDR3 length: 13 residues. The CDR3 protein is CASSLRGDSPLHF. DNA of the CDR3: TGTGCCAGCAGTCTCCGAGGGGATTCACCCCTCCACTTT.

The table lists this clonotype with a count of one. This chain links TRBV4-2 with TRBJ2-1; D possibly corresponds to TRBD1 (6 bases). CDR1 and CDR2 from the germline V gene are LGHNA and YNFKEQ. CDR3 size: 16 residues. V lost 5 bases to trimming and J lost 1 base, with 15 bases between them. This CDR3 reads CASSSGVGESYNEQFF. In DNA, the CDR3 is TGTGCCAGCAGCTCAGGGGTCGGGGAGTCCTACAATGAGCAGTTCTTC.

The V call is TRBV7-3, the J call TRBJ2-6; TRBD2 agrees at 8 bases. The germline gives CDR1 SGHTA, CDR2 FQGTGA. Trimming took 3 bases from V and 2 from J; bases not matched to a gene: 3. The CDR3 consists of 16 residues. CDR3 amino acids: CASSFGGAAGANVLTF. The CDR3 nucleotides are TGTGCCAGCAGCTTCGGGGGGGCAGCTGGGGCCAACGTCCTGACTTTC.

V usage is TRBV6-5 and J usage is TRBJ2-3; D is unresolved. CDR1 and CDR2 from the germline V gene are MNHEY and SVGAGI. The CDR3 sequence is 14 residues long. The germline V and J ends were trimmed by 2 bases and 2 bases, with 8 bases remaining between them. The CDR3 nucleotides are TGTGCCAGCAGTTACAGGGTAGTCACAGATACGCAGTATTTT. Translating it yields CASSYRVVTDTQYF.

This clonotype was seen only a few times. The chain recombines TRBV14 with TRBJ2-1; D uncertain. The ends were cut back, 11 bases at V and 5 bases at J, with 19 bases in the middle. The CDR3 runs 14 residues. Looked up from germline, CDR1 is SGHDN and CDR2 is FVKESK. The CDR3 DNA is TGTGCCGGTGTCGGACGTAGGGCCGACAATGAGCAGTTCTTC. Protein product: CAGVGRRADNEQFF. The whole variable domain, remainder taken from reference TRBV14 and TRBJ2-1, is EAGVTQFPSHSVIEKGQTVTLRCDPISGHDNLYWYRRVMGKEIKFLLHFVKESKQDESGMPNNRFLAERTGGTYSTLKVQPAELEDSGVYFCAGVGRRADNEQFFGPGTRLTVL.

This clonotype was observed a handful of times. The V call is TRBV24-1, the J call TRBJ2-2; perhaps D is TRBD1 or TRBD2 (5 bases each). CDR1 and CDR2 from the germline V gene are KGHDR and SFDVKD. This CDR3 has 14 residues. Trimming took 10 bases from V and 1 from J, leaving 12 bases between them. The CDR3 coding sequence is TGTGCCACGGGGCGGGCCGAGAACACCGGGGAGCTGTTTTTT. This codes for CATGRAENTGELFF.

This clonotype was seen a handful of times. The V call is TRBV10-3, the J call TRBJ2-3, with 9 bases lining up with TRBD1. Germline CDR1 reads ENHRY; CDR2 reads SYGVKD. This CDR3 has 15 residues. V was clipped by 3 bases and J by 4 bases; unmatched bases: 5. CDR3 residues: CAISDQGQGSDTQYF. The CDR3, as DNA: TGTGCCATCAGTGACCAGGGACAGGGTTCAGATACGCAGTATTTT.

This sequence joins TRBV4-2 and TRBJ2-7; D call uncertain. Trimming left V 5 bases short and J 2 bases short, with 7 bases between. CDR1 and CDR2 (germline): LGHNA, YNFKEQ. CDR3 size: 12 residues. Here the CDR3 DNA reads TGTGCCAGCAGCGGGATGACCTACGAGCAGTACTTC. This sequence encodes CASSGMTYEQYF.

This chain uses TRBV7-3 with TRBJ2-3; no clear D. Trimming left V 6 bases short and J 0 bases short, with 7 bases between. CDR3 size: 13 residues. The V gene's germline CDR1 is SGHTA and CDR2 FQGTGA. This CDR3 reads CASSVSSTDTQYF. The CDR3 bases are TGTGCCAGCAGTGTTAGTAGCACAGATACGCAGTATTTT.

This clonotype showed up just a few times. This chain uses TRBV20-1 with TRBJ2-7; possibly TRBD1 for D (6 bases). The CDR3 loop spans 14 amino acids. V shed 3 bases and J shed 0 bases, with 12 bases lying between them. Germline V CDR1 and CDR2: DFQATT, SNEGSKA (reference sequence). This chain's CDR3 is CSARRRDNSYEQYF. CDR3 sequence (DNA): TGCAGTGCTAGGCGCCGGGACAACTCCTACGAGCAGTACTTC.

This clonotype was picked up a small number of times. The V gene is TRBV12-3 or TRBV12-4, the J gene TRBJ1-5; D is undetermined. The V end was cut by 3 bases, the J end by 3 bases, with 18 bases between. This CDR3 comprises 17 residues. CDR3 in DNA: TGTGCCAGCAGTTTCAACGGTACCGGTACGACCAATCAGCCCCAGCATTTT. This codes for CASSFNGTGTTNQPQHF.

The genes are TRBV27 and TRBJ1-5, with D possibly being TRBD1 (5 bases). CDR1 is MNHEY, CDR2 SMNVEV, per germline (reference sequence). This CDR3 region has 17 residues. Trimming left V 5 bases short and J 0 bases short, with 17 bases between. The CDR3 reads CASSPGFSVVSNQPQHF. DNA of the CDR3: TGTGCCAGCAGTCCAGGGTTCTCAGTCGTTAGCAATCAGCCCCAGCATTTT.

As concerns this clonotype: One base away lies a much larger clone, so this may be a sequencing read error. This rearrangement joins TRBV27 to TRBJ1-1; D gene uncertain. Looked up from germline, CDR1 is MNHEY and CDR2 is SMNVEV (reference sequence). The CDR3 has 13 amino acids. V gave up 5 bases and J gave up 7 bases, with 14 bases separating them. CDR3 in DNA: TGTGCCAGCAGTCTACGCAATGCCGGTGAAGCTTTCTTT. Translating it yields CASSLRNAGEAFF.

This clonotype was recorded a few times. The rearrangement joins TRBV6-6 to TRBJ2-1; 10 bases are a match to TRBD1. The CDR3 extends over 13 amino acids. With 4 bases clipped from V and 10 bases from J, the junction kept 4 bases outside the gene matches. Germline assignment: CDR1 MNHNY and CDR2 SVGAGI (reference sequence). Written as DNA, the CDR3 is TGTGCCAGCAGTTTCGGGACAGGGGCCGAGCAGTTCTTC. Translation gives CASSFGTGAEQFF.

This clonotype was seen a few times. The V call is TRBV7-9, the J call TRBJ2-1; 10 positions agree with TRBD2. This CDR3 region has 16 residues. The trim removed 3 bases at V and 7 bases at J, leaving 9 bases unmatched. CDR1 is SEHNR and CDR2 is FQNEAQ in the germline V gene (reference sequence). Here the CDR3 DNA reads TGTGCCAGCAGCTTGAGTTTTCCTAGCGGGAGTAATGAGCAGTTCTTC. Translating gives CASSLSFPSGSNEQFF.

The chain couples TRBV7-2 to TRBJ2-7, with D perhaps matching TRBD1 or TRBD2 (6 bases each). CDR3 length: 15 amino acids. V was trimmed by 0 bases and J by 0 bases, leaving 9 bases between them. Germline-derived CDR1 and CDR2 are SGHTA and FQGNSA. In DNA form, the CDR3 reads TGTGCCAGCAGCTTAGCGGGGGGCGACTCCTACGAGCAGTACTTC. Its protein is CASSLAGGDSYEQYF.

The chain is built from TRBV12-3 or TRBV12-4 and TRBJ2-3, with 14 bases identical to TRBD2. The CDR3 extends over 18 amino acids. J was trimmed by 1 base and V by 6 bases; bases with no gene match: 9. DNA of the CDR3: TGTGCCAGCAGCCCGGGACTAGCGGGAGAGATGGGCACAGATACGCAGTATTTT. This codes for CASSPGLAGEMGTDTQYF.

This clonotype showed up many times. The CDR3 is CASSREGGNQPQHF. As DNA, the CDR3 is TGTGCCTCCTCTAGAGAGGGAGGGAATCAGCCCCAGCATTTT. The rearrangement links TRBV10-3 to TRBJ1-5; D is uncertain. In germline, CDR1 is ENHRY, CDR2 SYGVKD. This CDR3 region has 14 residues. Trimming stripped 11 bases from V and 4 bases from J, with 18 bases between.

The sample holds a few counts of this clonotype. The V gene is TRBV6-1, the J gene TRBJ2-1, with 7 bases that match TRBD2. The CDR3 runs to 17 residues. The V gene end was trimmed by 1 base and the J gene end by 2 bases; junction bases not matched to a gene: 8. The V gene's germline CDR1 is MNHNS and CDR2 SASEGT. The CDR3 DNA follows: TGTGCCAGCAGTGAAGGAGCGTTCGGGACTACCTACAATGAGCAGTTCTTC. Protein product: CASSEGAFGTTYNEQFF.